This T cell receptor beta chain was recorded in a study of cytomegalovirus exposure and HLA in healthy donors. General observations from the study: In vitro data verified a few CMV-associated chains as specific for CMV antigens. The authors later found TCR association rates varying by HLA locus, with DRB1 most and HLA-C fewest.

Primers included in the PCR were 60 Vbeta and 13 Jbeta primers. TCRdb keeps only in-frame clones here, not all; method: immunoSEQ multiplex PCR. The sample yields 150,000 to 200,000 clones, approximately 84% seen once. The CDR3 totals 14 residues. Trimming at V came to 6 bases and at J to 7 bases, leaving 6 bases not matched to a gene. Germline V gives CDR1 SEHNR, CDR2 FQNEAQ (reference sequence). Comments on this clone: Its antigen remains unidentified.

Input material: PBMCs. This receptor was taken from a man aged 30-40 years in good health and CMV-seropositive. The V and J genes are TRBV7-9 and TRBJ2-2, with 9 bases that match TRBD2. CDR3 coding DNA: TGTGCCAGCAGTCCGACTAGCGGAGTCGGGGAGCTGTTTTTT. Its translation is CASSPTSGVGELFF.